What follows are 13 T cell receptor beta chains derived from one specimen sequenced in a study of CD8 T cells in Susac syndrome. Random hexamers were used to reverse transcribe 0.5 to 1 ug of RNA. TCRdb processed the immunoSEQ multiplex PCR reads anew with MiXCR; each CDR3 protein has one entry. This table holds approximately 300,000 distinct CDR3 sequences, roughly 85% found once. Source material: CD8+ T cells from PBMCs. The receptors were sampled from a human donor with multiple sclerosis.

The chain couples TRBV19 to TRBJ2-7, with D perhaps given as TRBD1 or TRBD2 (5 bases each). This CDR3 contains 11 residues. Per the germline V gene, CDR1 is LNHDA and CDR2 is SQIVND (reference sequence). Trimming took off 6 bases at V and 8 bases at J, with 11 bases between the two ends. CDR3 DNA sequence: TGTGCCAGTAGCTCCGGGACCCAGCAGTACTTC. It specifies CASSSGTQQYF.

The gene calls are TRBV4-1 and TRBJ2-3, with D possibly matching TRBD1 (6 bases). The germline gives CDR1 MGHRA, CDR2 YSYEKL. This CDR3 has 19 amino acids. Trimming removed 2 bases from V and 0 bases from J, with 21 bases in between. The CDR3 coding sequence is TGCGCCAGCAGCCAATTGGACAGTGTTATCCAACCTAGCACAGATACGCAGTATTTT. It codes for CASSQLDSVIQPSTDTQYF.

This chain uses TRBV15 with TRBJ2-3, with no clear D. V was pared by 5 bases and J by 2 bases, with 8 bases between. The CDR3 runs 13 residues. Germline V lookup: CDR1 LNHNV, CDR2 YYDKDF (reference sequence). The CDR3 reads CATSGRVTDTQYF. The DNA of the CDR3 is TGTGCCACCAGCGGGCGAGTCACAGATACGCAGTATTTT.

The V and J genes are TRBV7-8 and TRBJ2-7; TRBD2 matches at 13 bases. This CDR3 has 15 residues. The germline V gene has CDR1 SGHVS and CDR2 FQNEAQ. J gave up 7 bases and V 5 bases, and 8 bases lay outside the gene matches. The chain's CDR3 is CASSLTGLAGDEQYF. The DNA of the CDR3 is TGTGCCAGCAGCCTCACCGGACTAGCGGGAGATGAGCAGTACTTC.

The rearrangement links TRBV15 to TRBJ2-1; D is undetermined. Trimming shortened V by 1 base and J by 5 bases, and 6 bases separated the two germline ends. Per germline, CDR1 LNHNV and CDR2 YYDKDF (reference sequence). The CDR3 consists of 13 residues. The CDR3 DNA is TGTGCCACCAGCAGAGTAACCAACAATGAGCAGTTCTTC. The encoded protein is CATSRVTNNEQFF.

About this clonotype: The junction departs from the called germline gene at one end, perhaps through a read error. This CDR3 reads CASRREADTQYF. The CDR3 bases are TGTGCTAGCAGGAGAGAGGCAGATACGCAGTATTTT. The genes are TRBV7-8 and TRBJ2-3; D is uncertain. The germline gives CDR1 SGHVS, CDR2 FQNEAQ. The CDR3 sequence is 12 residues long.

CDR3 DNA sequence: TGTGCCAGCAGTGACGAGGGGGTGGCTTTTAGTCAGCCCCAGCATTTT. Translating gives CASSDEGVAFSQPQHF. The chain links TRBV2 to TRBJ1-5, with a tentative D call TRBD1 (6 bases). V dropped 3 bases and J dropped 6 bases, with 18 bases sitting between them. The CDR3 totals 16 residues. Germline CDR1 and CDR2: SNHLY and FYNNEI.

This chain uses TRBV7-9 with TRBJ2-3, with 8 bases that match TRBD2. Germline assignment: CDR1 SEHNR and CDR2 FQNEAQ (reference sequence). V was clipped by 1 base and J by 0 bases; unmatched bases: 3. This CDR3 contains 16 residues. In DNA, the CDR3 is TGTGCCAGCAGCTTAGATCCTAGCGGGAGCACAGATACGCAGTATTTT. This translates into CASSLDPSGSTDTQYF.

This clonotype was seen once. The final CDR3 position lacks the conserved phenylalanine or tryptophan, pointing to a likely read error. The rearrangement joins TRBV7-2 to TRBJ1-1; no firm D call. This CDR3 contains 14 residues. Germline lookup yields CDR1 SGHTA and CDR2 FQGNSA. Between the trimmed V and J ends, which lost 3 bases and 0 bases, there was a span of 8 bases. CDR3 loop: CASSFVRMNTEAFL. CDR3 sequence (DNA): TGTGCCAGCAGCTTCGTACGGATGAACACTGAAGCTTTCCTT.

The chain joins TRBV4-3 to TRBJ2-3, with TRBD2 identical over 8 bases. V trimming: 0 bases; J trimming: 5 bases; junction bases outside the gene matches: 10. The CDR3 loop spans 17 amino acids. Germline lookup yields CDR1 LGHNA and CDR2 YSLEER. CDR3 in amino acids: CASSQDLSGGYLDTQYF. CDR3 sequence (DNA): TGCGCCAGCAGCCAAGATCTTTCGGGAGGGTACTTAGATACGCAGTATTTT.

The chain carries TRBV11-2 and TRBJ2-1, with D unresolved. Trimming left V 4 bases short and J 9 bases short, with 10 bases between. This CDR3 region has 12 residues. The germline V gene has CDR1 SGHAT and CDR2 FQNNGV. DNA for the CDR3: TGTGCCAGCAGCTCTCTGGTGACTGAGCAGTTCTTC. Its protein is CASSSLVTEQFF.

This chain joins TRBV20-1 and TRBJ2-7; unclear D gene. With 0 bases removed from V and 3 bases from J, the gap between germline ends came to 9 bases. From germline, CDR1 is DFQATT and CDR2 SNEGSKA (reference sequence). The CDR3 length is 13 residues. The DNA of the CDR3 is TGCAGTGCTAGAGATCCGGCTATCTACGAGCAGTACTTC. It specifies CSARDPAIYEQYF.

The gene calls are TRBV7-9 and TRBJ1-1, with D maybe TRBD1 (6 bases). V was trimmed by 2 bases and J by 0 bases, leaving 10 bases between them. This CDR3 spans 15 amino acids. Per the germline V gene, CDR1 is SEHNR and CDR2 is FQNEAQ (reference sequence). The CDR3: CASSLSQGMNTEAFF. In DNA form, the CDR3 reads TGTGCCAGCAGCTTATCCCAGGGGATGAACACTGAAGCTTTCTTT.